This T cell receptor beta chain was profiled in a study of blood T cells in healthy people across ages. Across the whole study: Every two T cells gave about one barcoded beta molecule via template switching.

The CDR3 has 13 residues. Unmatched junction bases numbered 4, after V lost 2 bases and J lost 5 bases. Germline loops: CDR1 GTSNPN, CDR2 SVGIG (reference sequence). PCR was performed a second time for about 7 to 12 cycles using a sample-barcoded 5' primer and a J-beta primer mix. Each cDNA molecule was tagged by a template-switch adaptor with 12 random nucleotides. TCRdb recomputed calls from the 5' RACE reads with MiXCR, one row per CDR3 protein. This sample yields roughly 1,500,000 distinct CDR3 sequences, of which around 35% are seen a single time; approximately 10% belongs to the top ten. Note on this clonotype: The antigen remains undetermined.

Study conclusions and caveats: Total diversity from one million sequenced T cells was likely underestimated.

The people who gave samples were healthy Caucasians from Russia, aged about 6 to 100. The sequenced material came from blood. This clonotype was sampled from a woman aged 25 to 39 in good health. The chain links TRBV30 to TRBJ2-5; 8 nucleotides match TRBD1. The CDR3 sequence: CAWSPGGWETQYF. CDR3 sequence (DNA): TGTGCCTGGAGTCCAGGGGGCTGGGAGACCCAGTACTTC. The whole variable domain, filled in from reference TRBV30 and TRBJ2-5, reads SQTIHQWPATLVQPVGSPLSLECTVEGTSNPNLYWYRQAAGRGLQLLFYSVGIGQISSEVPQNLSASRPQDRQFILSSKKLLLSDSGFYLCAWSPGGWETQYFGPGTRLLVL.